This TCR beta chain was sequenced in a study of blood T cells in healthy people across ages. The CDR3 is 17 residues long. CDR1 and CDR2 from the germline V gene are SEHNR and FQNEAQ (reference sequence). Note on this clonotype: The target antigen is unknown. A read error may explain this, as a much larger clone is one base away.

Regarding the study as a whole: Researchers deemed the diversity estimates from one million T cells underestimates. Long-lived donors exceeded aged donors in naive CD4+ cells and diversity.

A J-beta primer mix and a sample-barcoded 5' primer were used in a second PCR of about 7 to 12 cycles. Each cDNA molecule received a tag from a template-switch adaptor that had 12 random nucleotides. From the 5' RACE reads, TCRdb called clonotypes with MiXCR, one entry per CDR3 protein. The table has around 580,000 distinct CDR3 sequences, 45% to 55% seen once. Each sample gave at least 6.5 million isolated PBMCs. This TCR derives from a man older than 75 in good health. V gene TRBV7-9 combines with J gene TRBJ2-1; 8 bases line up with TRBD1. The material sequenced was blood. CDR3 region: CASSLGRHRGTYNEQLF. The CDR3 region has the DNA TGTGCCAGCAGCTTAGGTCGTCACAGGGGGACCTACAATGAGCAGTTATTC.